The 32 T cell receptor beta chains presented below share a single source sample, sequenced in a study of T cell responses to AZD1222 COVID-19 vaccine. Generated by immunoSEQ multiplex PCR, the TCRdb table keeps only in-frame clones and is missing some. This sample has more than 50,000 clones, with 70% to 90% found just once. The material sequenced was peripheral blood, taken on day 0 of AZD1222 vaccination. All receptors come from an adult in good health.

The CDR3 bases are TGTGCCAGCAGCGGACAGCTCCGCTCCTACAATGAGCAGTTCTTC. Encoded protein: CASSGQLRSYNEQFF. The J gene is TRBJ2-1, the V gene TRBV14, with a tentative D call TRBD1 (6 bases). The CDR3 is 15 residues long. The V end lost 5 bases, the J end lost 0 bases, and 11 bases lay between the germline ends. Germline CDR1 is SGHDN and CDR2 is FVKESK.

CDR3 nucleotides: TGTGCCACCAGTGACCGGGGACAGGGGACAGATACGCAGTATTTT. Encoded protein: CATSDRGQGTDTQYF. This chain uses TRBV24-1 with TRBJ2-3, with TRBD1 identical over 10 bases. Germline V CDR1 and CDR2: KGHDR, SFDVKD. CDR3 length equals 15 residues. With V trimmed by 4 bases and J by 3 bases, 3 bases remained unmatched.

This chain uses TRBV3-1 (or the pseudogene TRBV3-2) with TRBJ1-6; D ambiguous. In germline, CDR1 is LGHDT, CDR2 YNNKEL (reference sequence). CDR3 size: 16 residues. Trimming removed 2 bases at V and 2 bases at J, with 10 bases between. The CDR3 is CASSQTANPYNSPLHF. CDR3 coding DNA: TGTGCCAGCAGCCAAACCGCCAACCCCTATAATTCACCCCTCCACTTT.

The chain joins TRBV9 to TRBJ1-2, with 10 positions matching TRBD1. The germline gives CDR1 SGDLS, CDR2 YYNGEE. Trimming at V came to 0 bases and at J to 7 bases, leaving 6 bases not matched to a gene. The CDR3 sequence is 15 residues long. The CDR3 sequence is CASSVGQGAGSGYTF. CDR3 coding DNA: TGTGCCAGCAGCGTAGGACAGGGGGCAGGTAGTGGCTACACCTTC.

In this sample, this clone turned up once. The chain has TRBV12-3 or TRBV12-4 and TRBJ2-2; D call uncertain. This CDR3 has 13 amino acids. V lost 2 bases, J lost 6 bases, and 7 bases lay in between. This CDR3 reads CASSLRPSGELFF. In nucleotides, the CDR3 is TGTGCCAGCAGTTTACGACCTTCCGGGGAGCTGTTTTTT.

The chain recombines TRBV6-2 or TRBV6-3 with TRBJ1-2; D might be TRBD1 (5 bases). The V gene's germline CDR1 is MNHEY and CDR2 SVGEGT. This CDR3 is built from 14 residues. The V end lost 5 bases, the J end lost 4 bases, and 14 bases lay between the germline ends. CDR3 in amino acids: CASSRDGKIYGYTF. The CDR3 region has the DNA TGTGCCAGCAGTCGGGACGGCAAGATCTATGGCTACACCTTC.

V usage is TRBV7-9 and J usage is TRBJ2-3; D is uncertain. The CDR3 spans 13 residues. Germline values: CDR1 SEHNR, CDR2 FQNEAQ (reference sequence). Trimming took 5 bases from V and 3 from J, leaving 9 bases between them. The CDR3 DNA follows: TGTGCCAGCAGCCTCCCCGCGACAGATACGCAGTATTTT. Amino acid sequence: CASSLPATDTQYF.

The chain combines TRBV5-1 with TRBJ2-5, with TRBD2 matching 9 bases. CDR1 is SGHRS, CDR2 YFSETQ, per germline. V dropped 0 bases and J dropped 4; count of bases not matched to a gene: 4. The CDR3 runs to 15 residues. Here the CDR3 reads CASSLGGGAVETQYF. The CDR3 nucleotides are TGCGCCAGCAGCTTGGGCGGGGGGGCCGTAGAGACCCAGTACTTC.

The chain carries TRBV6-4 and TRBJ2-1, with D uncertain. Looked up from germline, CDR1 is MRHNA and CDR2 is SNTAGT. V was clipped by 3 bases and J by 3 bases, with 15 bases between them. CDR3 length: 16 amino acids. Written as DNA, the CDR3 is TGTGCCAGCAGTGAAGAGCAGACCACAATCTACAATGAGCAGTTCTTC. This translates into CASSEEQTTIYNEQFF.

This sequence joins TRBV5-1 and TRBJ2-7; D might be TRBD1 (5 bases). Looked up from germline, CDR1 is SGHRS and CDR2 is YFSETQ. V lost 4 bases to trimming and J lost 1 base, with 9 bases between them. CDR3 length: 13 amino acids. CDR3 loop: CASSPTGSYEQYF. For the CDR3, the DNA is TGCGCCAGCAGCCCAACAGGTTCCTACGAGCAGTACTTC.

The CDR3 bases are TGTGCCAGCAGACAAACGGGACAGGGAAATTCACCCCTCCACTTT. Translating it yields CASRQTGQGNSPLHF. The chain uses TRBV11-2 and TRBJ1-6, with TRBD1 identical over 9 bases. With V trimmed by 6 bases and J by 7 bases, 7 bases remained unmatched. The length of the CDR3 is 15 residues. From germline, CDR1 is SGHAT and CDR2 FQNNGV.

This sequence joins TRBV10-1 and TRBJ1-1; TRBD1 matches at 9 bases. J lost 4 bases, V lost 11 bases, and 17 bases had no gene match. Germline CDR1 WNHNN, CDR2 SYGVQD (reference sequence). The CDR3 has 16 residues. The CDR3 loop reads CAVNAGQGGVCTEAFF. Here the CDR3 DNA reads TGCGCCGTTAACGCGGGACAGGGAGGGGTATGCACTGAAGCTTTCTTT.

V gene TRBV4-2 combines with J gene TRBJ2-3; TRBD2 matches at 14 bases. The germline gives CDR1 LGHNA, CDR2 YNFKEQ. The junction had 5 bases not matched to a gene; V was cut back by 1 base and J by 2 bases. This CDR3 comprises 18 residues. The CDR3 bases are TGTGCCAGCAGCCAAGGACTAGCGGGGGGGGGAAACACAGATACGCAGTATTTT. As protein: CASSQGLAGGGNTDTQYF.

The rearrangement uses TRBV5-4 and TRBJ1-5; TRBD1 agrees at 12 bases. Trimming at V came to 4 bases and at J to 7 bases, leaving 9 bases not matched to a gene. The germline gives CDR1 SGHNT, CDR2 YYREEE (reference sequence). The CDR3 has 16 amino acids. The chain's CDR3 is CASSVTGQGAWQPQHF. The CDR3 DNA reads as TGTGCCAGCAGCGTAACGGGACAGGGGGCTTGGCAGCCCCAGCATTTT.

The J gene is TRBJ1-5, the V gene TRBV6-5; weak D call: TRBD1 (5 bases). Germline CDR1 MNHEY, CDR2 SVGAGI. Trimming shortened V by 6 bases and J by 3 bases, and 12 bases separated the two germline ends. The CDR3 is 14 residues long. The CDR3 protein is CASSRDSFNQPQHF. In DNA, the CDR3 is TGTGCCAGCAGCCGAGACAGTTTCAATCAGCCCCAGCATTTT.

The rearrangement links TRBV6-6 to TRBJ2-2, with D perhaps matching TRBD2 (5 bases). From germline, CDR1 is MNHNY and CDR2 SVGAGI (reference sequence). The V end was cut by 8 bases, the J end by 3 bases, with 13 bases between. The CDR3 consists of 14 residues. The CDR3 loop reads CASVSGWDTGELFF. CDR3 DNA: TGTGCCAGCGTCTCGGGGTGGGACACCGGGGAGCTGTTTTTT.

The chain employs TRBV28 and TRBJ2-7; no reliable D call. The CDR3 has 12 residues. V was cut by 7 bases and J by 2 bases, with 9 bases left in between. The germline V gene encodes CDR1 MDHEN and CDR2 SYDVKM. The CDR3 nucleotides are TGTGCCAGCAACGGGCTACCCTACGAGCAGTACTTC. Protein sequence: CASNGLPYEQYF. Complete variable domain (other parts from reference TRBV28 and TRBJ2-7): DVKVTQSSRYLVKRTGEKVFLECVQDMDHENMFWYRQDPGLGLRLIYFSYDVKMKEKGDIPEGYSVSREKKERFSLILESASTNQTSMYLCASNGLPYEQYFGPGTRLTVT.

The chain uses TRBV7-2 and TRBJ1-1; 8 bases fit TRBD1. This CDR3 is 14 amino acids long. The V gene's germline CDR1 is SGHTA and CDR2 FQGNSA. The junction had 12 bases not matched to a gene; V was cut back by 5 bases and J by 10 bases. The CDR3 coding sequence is TGTGCCAGCAGCCAAGTACAGGGGGGACGAAGAGCTTTCTTT. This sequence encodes CASSQVQGGRRAFF.

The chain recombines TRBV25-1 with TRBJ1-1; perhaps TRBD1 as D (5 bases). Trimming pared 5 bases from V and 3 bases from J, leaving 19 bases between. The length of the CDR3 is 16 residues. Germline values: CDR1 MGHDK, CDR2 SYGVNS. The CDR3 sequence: CASSPFLAGRDTEAFF. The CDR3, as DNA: TGTGCCAGCAGTCCCTTCCTAGCGGGGCGCGACACTGAAGCTTTCTTT.

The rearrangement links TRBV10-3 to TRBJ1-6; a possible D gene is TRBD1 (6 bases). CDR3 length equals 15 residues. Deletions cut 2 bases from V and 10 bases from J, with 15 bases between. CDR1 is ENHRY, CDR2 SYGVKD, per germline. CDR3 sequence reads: CAISEEAGARSPLHF. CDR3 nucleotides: TGTGCCATCAGTGAGGAGGCAGGGGCTCGGTCACCCCTCCACTTT.

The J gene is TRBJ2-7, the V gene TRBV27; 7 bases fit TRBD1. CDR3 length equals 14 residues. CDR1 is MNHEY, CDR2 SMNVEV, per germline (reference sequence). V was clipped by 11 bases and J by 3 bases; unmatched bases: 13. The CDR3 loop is CARPPGQSNYEQYF. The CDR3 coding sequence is TGTGCCCGGCCACCGGGACAGTCTAACTACGAGCAGTACTTC.

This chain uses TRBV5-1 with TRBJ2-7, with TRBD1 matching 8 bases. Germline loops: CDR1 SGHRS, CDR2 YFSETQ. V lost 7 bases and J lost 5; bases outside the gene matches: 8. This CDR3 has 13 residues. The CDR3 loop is CASGGTGGNEQYF. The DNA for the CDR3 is TGCGCCAGCGGCGGGACAGGAGGGAACGAGCAGTACTTC.

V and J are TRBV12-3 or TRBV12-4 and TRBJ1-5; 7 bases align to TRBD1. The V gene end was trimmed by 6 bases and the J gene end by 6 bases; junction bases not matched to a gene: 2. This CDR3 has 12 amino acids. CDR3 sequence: CASSDRVQPQHF. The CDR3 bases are TGTGCCAGCAGCGACAGGGTTCAGCCCCAGCATTTT.

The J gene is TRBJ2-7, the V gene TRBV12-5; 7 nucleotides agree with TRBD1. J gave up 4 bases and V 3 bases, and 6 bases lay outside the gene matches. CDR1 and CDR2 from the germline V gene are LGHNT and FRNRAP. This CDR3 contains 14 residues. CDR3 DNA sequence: TGTGCTAGTGGTTTTAGTCAGGGGGTATACGAGCAGTACTTC. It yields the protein CASGFSQGVYEQYF.

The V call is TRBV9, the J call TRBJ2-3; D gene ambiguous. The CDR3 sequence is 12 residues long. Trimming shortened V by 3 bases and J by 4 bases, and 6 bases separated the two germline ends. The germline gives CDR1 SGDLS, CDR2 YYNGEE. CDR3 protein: CASSALADTQYF. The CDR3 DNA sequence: TGTGCCAGCAGCGCGCTAGCAGATACGCAGTATTTT. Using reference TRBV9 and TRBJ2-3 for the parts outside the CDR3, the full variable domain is DSGVTQTPKHLITATGQRVTLRCSPRSGDLSVYWYQQSLDQGLQFLIQYYNGEERAKGNILERFSAQQFPDLHSELNLSSLELGDSALYFCASSALADTQYFGPGTRLTVL.

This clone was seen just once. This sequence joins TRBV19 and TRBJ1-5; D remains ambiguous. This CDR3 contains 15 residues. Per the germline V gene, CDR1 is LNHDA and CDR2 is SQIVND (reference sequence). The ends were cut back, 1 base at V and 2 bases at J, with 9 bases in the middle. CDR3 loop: CASSIGQVRNQPQHF. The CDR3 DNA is TGTGCCAGTAGTATAGGGCAGGTTCGCAATCAGCCCCAGCATTTT.

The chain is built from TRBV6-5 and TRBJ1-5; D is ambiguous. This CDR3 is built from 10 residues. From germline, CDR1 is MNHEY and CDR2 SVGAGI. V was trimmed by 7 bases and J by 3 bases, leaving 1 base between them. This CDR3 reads CASTNQPQHF. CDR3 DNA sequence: TGTGCCAGCACCAATCAGCCCCAGCATTTT.

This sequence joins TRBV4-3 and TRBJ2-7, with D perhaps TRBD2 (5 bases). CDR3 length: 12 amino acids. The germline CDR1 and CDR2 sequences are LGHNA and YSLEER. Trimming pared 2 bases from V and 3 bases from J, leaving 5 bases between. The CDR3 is CASSQRGYEQYF. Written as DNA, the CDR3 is TGCGCCAGCAGCCAACGGGGCTACGAGCAGTACTTC.

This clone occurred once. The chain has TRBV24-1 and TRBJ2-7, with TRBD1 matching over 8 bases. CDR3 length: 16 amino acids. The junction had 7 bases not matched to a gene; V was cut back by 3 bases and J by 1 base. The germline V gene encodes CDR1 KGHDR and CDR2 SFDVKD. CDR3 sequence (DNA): TGTGCCACCAGTGATACCGGACAGGGTGGGTCCTACGAGCAGTACTTC. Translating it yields CATSDTGQGGSYEQYF.

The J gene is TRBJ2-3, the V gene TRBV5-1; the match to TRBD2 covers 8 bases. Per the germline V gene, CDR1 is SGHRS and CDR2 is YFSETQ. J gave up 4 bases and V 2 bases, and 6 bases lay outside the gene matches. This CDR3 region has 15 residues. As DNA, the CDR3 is TGCGCCAGCAGCTTACTTAGCGGGGTGGCAGATACGCAGTATTTT. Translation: CASSLLSGVADTQYF.

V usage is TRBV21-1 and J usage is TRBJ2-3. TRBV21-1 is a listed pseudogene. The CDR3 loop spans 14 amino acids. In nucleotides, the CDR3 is TGTGCCAGCAGCAAAGACCAAAGGGCAGATACGCAGTATTTT. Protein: CASSKDQRADTQYF.

CDR3 nucleotides: TGTGCCAGTAAAGTGGCAGGTCCCTTTAACACTGAAGCTTTCTTT. It codes for CASKVAGPFNTEAFF. The chain has TRBV19 and TRBJ1-1; D gene uncertain. Germline lookup yields CDR1 LNHDA and CDR2 SQIVND (reference sequence). Trimming pared 7 bases from V and 2 bases from J, leaving 17 bases between. The CDR3 extends over 15 amino acids.